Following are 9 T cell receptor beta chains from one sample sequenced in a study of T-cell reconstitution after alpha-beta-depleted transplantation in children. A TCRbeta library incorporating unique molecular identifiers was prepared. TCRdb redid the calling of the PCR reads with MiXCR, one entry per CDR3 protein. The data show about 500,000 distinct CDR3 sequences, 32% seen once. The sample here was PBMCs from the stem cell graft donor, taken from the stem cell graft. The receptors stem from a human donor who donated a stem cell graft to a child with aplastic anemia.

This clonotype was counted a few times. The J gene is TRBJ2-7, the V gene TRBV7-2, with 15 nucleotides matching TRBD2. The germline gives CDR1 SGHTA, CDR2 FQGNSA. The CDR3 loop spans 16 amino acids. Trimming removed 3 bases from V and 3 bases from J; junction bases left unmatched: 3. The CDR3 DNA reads TGTGCCAGCAGCTTGGGACTAGCGGGAGGCGGCTACGAGCAGTACTTC. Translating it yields CASSLGLAGGGYEQYF. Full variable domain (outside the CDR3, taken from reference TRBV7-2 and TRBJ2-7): GAGVSQSPSNKVTEKGKDVELRCDPISGHTALYWYRQSLGQGLEFLIYFQGNSAPDKSGLPSDRFSAERTGGSVSTLTIQRTQQEDSAVYLCASSLGLAGGGYEQYFGPGTRLTVT.

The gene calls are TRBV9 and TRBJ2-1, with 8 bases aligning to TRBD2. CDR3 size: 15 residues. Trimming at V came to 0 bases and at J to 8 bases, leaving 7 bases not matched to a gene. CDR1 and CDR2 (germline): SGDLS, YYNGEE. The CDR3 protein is CASSVGIAGMYEQFF. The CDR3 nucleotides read TGTGCCAGCAGCGTAGGGATAGCGGGAATGTATGAGCAGTTCTTC.

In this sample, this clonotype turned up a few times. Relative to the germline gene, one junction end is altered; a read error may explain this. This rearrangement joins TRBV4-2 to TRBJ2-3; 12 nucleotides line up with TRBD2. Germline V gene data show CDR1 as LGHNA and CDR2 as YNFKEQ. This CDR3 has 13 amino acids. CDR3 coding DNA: TGTGCCAGCAGCCAAGATGGGCCTAGCGGGAGGGATTTT. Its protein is CASSQDGPSGRDF.

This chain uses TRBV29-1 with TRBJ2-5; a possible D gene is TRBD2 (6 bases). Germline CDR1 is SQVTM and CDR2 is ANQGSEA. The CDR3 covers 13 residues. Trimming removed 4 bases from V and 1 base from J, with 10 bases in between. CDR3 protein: CSVAIAVQETQYF. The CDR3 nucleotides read TGCAGCGTTGCAATAGCGGTCCAAGAGACCCAGTACTTC.

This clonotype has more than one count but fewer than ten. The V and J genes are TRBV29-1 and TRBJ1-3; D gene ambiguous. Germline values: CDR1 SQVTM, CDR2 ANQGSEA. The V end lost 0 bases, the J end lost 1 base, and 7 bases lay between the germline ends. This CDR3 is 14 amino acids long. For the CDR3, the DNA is TGCAGCGTTGAAGATCCCCTTTCTGGAAACACCATATATTTT. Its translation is CSVEDPLSGNTIYF.

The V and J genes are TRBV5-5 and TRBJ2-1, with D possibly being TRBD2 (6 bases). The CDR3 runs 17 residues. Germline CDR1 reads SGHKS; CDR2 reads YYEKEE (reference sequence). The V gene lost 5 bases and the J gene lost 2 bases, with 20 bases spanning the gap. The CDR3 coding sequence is TGTGCCAGCAGTTCAACCGCTCCTAGCGTCCCCTACAATGAGCAGTTCTTC. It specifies CASSSTAPSVPYNEQFF.

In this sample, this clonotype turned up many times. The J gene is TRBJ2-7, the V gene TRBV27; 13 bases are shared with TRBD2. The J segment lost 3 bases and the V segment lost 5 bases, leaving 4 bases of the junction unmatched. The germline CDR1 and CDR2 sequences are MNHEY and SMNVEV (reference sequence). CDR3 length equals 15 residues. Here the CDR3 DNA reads TGTGCCAGCAGTCGGACTAGCGGGAGCTTCTACGAGCAGTACTTC. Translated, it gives CASSRTSGSFYEQYF.

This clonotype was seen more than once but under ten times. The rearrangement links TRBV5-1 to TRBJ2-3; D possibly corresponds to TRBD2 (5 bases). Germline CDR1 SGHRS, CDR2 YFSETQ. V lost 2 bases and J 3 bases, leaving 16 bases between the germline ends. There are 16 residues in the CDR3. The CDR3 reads CASSLSDGRLTDTQYF. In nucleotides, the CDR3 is TGCGCCAGCAGCTTATCCGATGGGAGACTTACAGATACGCAGTATTTT.

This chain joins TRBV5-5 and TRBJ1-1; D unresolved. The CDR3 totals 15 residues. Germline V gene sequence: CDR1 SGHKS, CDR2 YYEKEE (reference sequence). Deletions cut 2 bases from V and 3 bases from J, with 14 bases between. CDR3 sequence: CASSFRSGSDTEAFF. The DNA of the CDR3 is TGTGCCAGCAGCTTTAGGTCGGGCTCCGACACTGAAGCTTTCTTT. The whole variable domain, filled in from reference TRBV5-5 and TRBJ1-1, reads DAGVTQSPTHLIKTRGQQVTLRCSPISGHKSVSWYQQVLGQGPQFIFQYYEKEERGRGNFPDRFSARQFPNYSSELNVNALLLGDSALYLCASSFRSGSDTEAFFGQGTRLTVV.